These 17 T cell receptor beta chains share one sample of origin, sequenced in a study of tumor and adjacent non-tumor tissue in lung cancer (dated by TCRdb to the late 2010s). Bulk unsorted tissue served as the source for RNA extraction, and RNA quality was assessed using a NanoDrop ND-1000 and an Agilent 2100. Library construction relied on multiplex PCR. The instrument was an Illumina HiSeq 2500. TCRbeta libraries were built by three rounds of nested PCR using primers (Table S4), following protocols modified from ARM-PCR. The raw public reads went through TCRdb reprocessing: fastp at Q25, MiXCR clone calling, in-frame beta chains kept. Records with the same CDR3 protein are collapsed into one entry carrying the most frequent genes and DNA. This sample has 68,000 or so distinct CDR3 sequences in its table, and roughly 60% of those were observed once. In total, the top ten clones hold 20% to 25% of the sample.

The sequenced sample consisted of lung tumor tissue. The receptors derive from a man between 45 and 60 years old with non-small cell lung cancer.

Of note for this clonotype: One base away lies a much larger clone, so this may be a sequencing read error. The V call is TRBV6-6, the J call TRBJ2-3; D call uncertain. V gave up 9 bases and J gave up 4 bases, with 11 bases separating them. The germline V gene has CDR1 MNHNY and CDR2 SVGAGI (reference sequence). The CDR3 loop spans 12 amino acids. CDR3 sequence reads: CASAAGPDTQYF. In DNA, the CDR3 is TGTGCCAGTGCCGCCGGGCCAGATACGCAGTATTTT.

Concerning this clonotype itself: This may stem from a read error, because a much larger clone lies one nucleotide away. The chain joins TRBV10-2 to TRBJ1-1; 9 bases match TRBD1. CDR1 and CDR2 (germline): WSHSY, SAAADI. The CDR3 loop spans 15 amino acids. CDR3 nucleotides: TGCGCCAGCAGTGAGCTGGACAGGGGTAACACTGTAGCTTTCTTT. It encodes CASSELDRGNTVAFF.

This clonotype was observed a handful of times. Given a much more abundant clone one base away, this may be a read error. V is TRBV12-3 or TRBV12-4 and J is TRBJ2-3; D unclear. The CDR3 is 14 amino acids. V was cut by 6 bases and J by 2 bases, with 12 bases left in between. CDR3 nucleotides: TGTGCCAGCAGGTGTGGACGGACCACAGATACGCAGTATTTT. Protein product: CASRCGRTTDTQYF.

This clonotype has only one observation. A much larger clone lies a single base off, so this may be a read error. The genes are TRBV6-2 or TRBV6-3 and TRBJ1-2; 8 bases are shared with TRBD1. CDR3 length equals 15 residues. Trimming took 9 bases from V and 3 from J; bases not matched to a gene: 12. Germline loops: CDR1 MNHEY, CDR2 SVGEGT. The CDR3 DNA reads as TGTGCCAGGAGGGGTGCGGACAGGGCCCACTATGGCTACACCTTC. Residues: CARRGADRAHYGYTF.

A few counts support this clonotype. CDR3 nucleotides: TGTGCCAGCAGTTCACGGACAGGGGATCAGCCCCAGCATTTT. Protein product: CASSSRTGDQPQHF. The chain has TRBV27 and TRBJ1-5, with 9 bases matching TRBD1. CDR1 MNHEY and CDR2 SMNVEV come from the germline V gene (reference sequence). CDR3 length: 14 amino acids. V lost 4 bases and J lost 5; bases outside the gene matches: 3.

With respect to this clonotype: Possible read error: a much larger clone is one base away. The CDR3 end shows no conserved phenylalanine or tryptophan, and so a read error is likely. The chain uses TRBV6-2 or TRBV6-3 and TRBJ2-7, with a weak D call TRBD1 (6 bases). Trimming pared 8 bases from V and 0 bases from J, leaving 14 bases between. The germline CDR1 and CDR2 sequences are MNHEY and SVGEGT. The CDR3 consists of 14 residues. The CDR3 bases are TGTGCCAGCGGAAGCCAACAGGGCTCCTACGAGCAGTACCTC. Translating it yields CASGSQQGSYEQYL.

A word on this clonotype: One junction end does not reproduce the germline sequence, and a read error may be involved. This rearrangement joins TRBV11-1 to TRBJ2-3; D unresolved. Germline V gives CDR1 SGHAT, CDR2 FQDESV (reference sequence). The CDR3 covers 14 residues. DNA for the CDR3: TGTGCCAGCAACTCCAGCGTGAACTCAGATACGCAATATTTT. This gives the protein CASNSSVNSDTQYF.

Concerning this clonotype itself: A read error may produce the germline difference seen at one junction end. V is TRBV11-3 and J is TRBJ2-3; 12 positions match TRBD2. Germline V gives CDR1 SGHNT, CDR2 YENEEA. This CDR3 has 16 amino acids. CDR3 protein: CAGSLGTSGYADTQYF. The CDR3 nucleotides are TGTGCCGGCAGCCTAGGGACTAGCGGGTATGCAGATACGCAGTATTTT.

CDR3 sequence: CSVSDSLNQPQHF. CDR3 in DNA: TGCAGCGTCTCAGACAGCCTGAATCAGCCCCAGCATTTT. The gene calls are TRBV29-1 and TRBJ1-5; possible D gene TRBD1, 5 bases. The CDR3 consists of 13 residues. The V end was cut by 6 bases, the J end by 4 bases, with 13 bases between. Germline values: CDR1 SQVTM, CDR2 ANQGSEA.

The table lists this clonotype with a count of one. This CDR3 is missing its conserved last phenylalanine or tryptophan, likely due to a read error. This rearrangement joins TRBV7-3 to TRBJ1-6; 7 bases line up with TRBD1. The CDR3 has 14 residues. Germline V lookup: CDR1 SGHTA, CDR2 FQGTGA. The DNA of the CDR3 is TGCGCCAGCAGCCAGGGGGGGGTCATTTCACCCCTCCACTCT. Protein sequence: CASSQGGVISPLHS.

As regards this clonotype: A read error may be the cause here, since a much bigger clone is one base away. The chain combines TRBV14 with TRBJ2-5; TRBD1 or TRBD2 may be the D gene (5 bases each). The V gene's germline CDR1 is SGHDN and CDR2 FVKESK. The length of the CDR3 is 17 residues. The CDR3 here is CPSSQGILRPGQETQYF. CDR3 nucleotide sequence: TGTCCCAGCAGCCAGGGAATCCTACGCCCGGGGCAAGAGACCCAGTACTTC.

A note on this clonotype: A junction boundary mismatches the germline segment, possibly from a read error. The CDR3 here is CASSLAGGAGVNVLTF. CDR3 nucleotides: TGTGCCAGCAGTTTAGCAGGGGGGGCTGGGGTCAACGTCCTGACTTTC. J is TRBJ2-6 and V is TRBV28; D assignment may be TRBD1 or TRBD2 (7 bases each). The CDR3 covers 16 residues. Looked up from germline, CDR1 is MDHEN and CDR2 is SYDVKM.

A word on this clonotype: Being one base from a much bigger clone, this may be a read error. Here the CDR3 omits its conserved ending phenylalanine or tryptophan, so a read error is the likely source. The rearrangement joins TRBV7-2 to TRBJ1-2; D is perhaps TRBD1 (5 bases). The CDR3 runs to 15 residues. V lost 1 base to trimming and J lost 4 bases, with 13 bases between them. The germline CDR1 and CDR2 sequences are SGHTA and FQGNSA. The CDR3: CASSLVTRAGYGYTI. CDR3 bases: TGTGCCAGCAGCTTAGTTACCAGGGCCGGCTATGGCTACACCATC.

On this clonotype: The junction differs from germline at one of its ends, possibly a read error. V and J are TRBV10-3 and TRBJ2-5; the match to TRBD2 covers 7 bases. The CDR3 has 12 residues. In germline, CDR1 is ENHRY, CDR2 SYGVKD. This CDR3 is CAPTGGGETRYF. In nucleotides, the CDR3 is TGTGCCCCAACGGGGGGTGGAGAGACCCGGTACTTC.

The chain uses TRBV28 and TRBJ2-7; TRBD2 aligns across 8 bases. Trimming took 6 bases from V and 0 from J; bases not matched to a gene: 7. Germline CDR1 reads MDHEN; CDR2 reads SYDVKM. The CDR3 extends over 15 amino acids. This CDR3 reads CASRRVAGNSYEQYF. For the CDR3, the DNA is TGTGCCAGCAGAAGAGTAGCGGGGAACTCCTACGAGCAGTACTTC. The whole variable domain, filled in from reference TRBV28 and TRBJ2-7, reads DVKVTQSSRYLVKRTGEKVFLECVQDMDHENMFWYRQDPGLGLRLIYFSYDVKMKEKGDIPEGYSVSREKKERFSLILESASTNQTSMYLCASRRVAGNSYEQYFGPGTRLTVT.

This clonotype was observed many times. Here the CDR3 reads CSAEGDTFYGYTF. CDR3 sequence (DNA): TGCAGTGCTGAGGGGGACACCTTCTATGGCTACACCTTC. V usage is TRBV20-1 and J usage is TRBJ1-2; a weak D match, TRBD1 (6 bases). Germline values: CDR1 DFQATT, CDR2 SNEGSKA (reference sequence). The CDR3 is made up of 13 amino acids. Trimming stripped 5 bases from V and 4 bases from J, with 14 bases between.

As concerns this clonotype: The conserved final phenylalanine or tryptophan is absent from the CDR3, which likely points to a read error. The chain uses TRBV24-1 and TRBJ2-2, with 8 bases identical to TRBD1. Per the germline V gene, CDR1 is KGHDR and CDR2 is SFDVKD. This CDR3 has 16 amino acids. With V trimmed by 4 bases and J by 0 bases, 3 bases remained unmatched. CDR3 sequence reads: CATSDADRANTGELFY. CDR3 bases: TGTGCCACCAGTGACGCGGACAGGGCGAACACCGGGGAGCTGTTTTAT.